This T cell receptor beta chain was identified during a study of CXCR3-negative and CXCR3-positive naive CD8 T cells. 5' RACE that incorporated UMI labels was used to prepare the TRB cDNA libraries. TCRdb reprocessed the 5' RACE reads, keeping one entry per CDR3 protein, no DNA. This sample lists around 41,000 distinct CDR3 sequences; its ten largest clones have approximately 12%. The CDR3 consists of 15 residues. CDR1 and CDR2 from the germline V gene are SGHAT and FQNNGV. This chain joins TRBV11-2 and TRBJ1-5; the TCRdb call, TRBD1, lacks DNA for checking. Sequencing used memory CD8+ T cells from blood. The sequence derives from a human donor in good health. Some clones in this sample may be carry-over from other donors' samples. The CDR3: CASSLQGASNQPQHF.